This entry lists 14 T cell receptor beta chains sequenced from one sample in a study of T cell responses to AZD1222 COVID-19 vaccine. The protocol was immunoSEQ multiplex PCR, while the TCRdb copy is restricted to in-frame clones and leaves out a portion. The profile covers roughly 140,000 clones, with roughly 92% appearing a single time and approximately 1.5% taken by the ten largest. The material sequenced was peripheral blood, taken on day 0 of AZD1222 vaccination. The receptors come from an adult in good health.

This clone was seen a single time. The J gene is TRBJ1-5, the V gene TRBV2; D is uncertain. Trimming removed 5 bases at V and 5 bases at J, with 13 bases between. This CDR3 spans 14 amino acids. The germline V gene encodes CDR1 SNHLY and CDR2 FYNNEI. The DNA of the CDR3 is TGTGCCAGCAGTTTCGTCCGGGTTGATCAGCCCCAGCATTTT. Translating gives CASSFVRVDQPQHF.

V usage is TRBV11-3 and J usage is TRBJ1-1, with D possibly matching TRBD1 (5 bases). V gave up 5 bases and J gave up 6 bases, with 19 bases separating them. The germline V gene encodes CDR1 SGHNT and CDR2 YENEEA. The CDR3 is 15 amino acids. Here the CDR3 DNA reads TGTGCCAGCAGCCCGGGGAGGGGAAGAAGCGCTGAAGCTTTCTTT. This sequence encodes CASSPGRGRSAEAFF.

V and J are TRBV2 and TRBJ2-3, with 7 nucleotides matching TRBD2. Germline V gene lookup returns CDR1 SNHLY and CDR2 FYNNEI. The CDR3 loop spans 14 amino acids. Losses at the gene ends were 6 bases for V and 3 bases for J; bases not matched to a gene: 6. The CDR3 DNA sequence: TGTGCCAGCAGGTGGGGGGGGAGGACAGATACGCAGTATTTT. Translating gives CASRWGGRTDTQYF.

J is TRBJ1-4 and V is TRBV6-5; 9 nucleotides agree with TRBD1. There are 13 residues in the CDR3. CDR1 and CDR2 from the germline V gene are MNHEY and SVGAGI. DNA of the CDR3: TGTGCAAGCTTACAGGGGGCTCTTGAAAAACTGTTTTTT. Translation gives CASLQGALEKLFF.

This chain connects TRBV11-2 to TRBJ2-7; TRBD2 agrees at 8 bases. From germline, CDR1 is SGHAT and CDR2 FQNNGV. The V segment lost 2 bases and the J segment 2 bases; nucleotides outside the gene matches: 8. This CDR3 region has 16 residues. The CDR3 nucleotides read TGTGCCAGCAGCTTAACGCCGGGACTAGTGACCTACGAGCAGTACTTC. Protein sequence: CASSLTPGLVTYEQYF.

This chain uses TRBV7-9 with TRBJ2-3; no clear D gene. The ends were cut back, 0 bases at V and 4 bases at J, with 8 bases in the middle. This CDR3 contains 14 residues. The V gene's germline CDR1 is SEHNR and CDR2 FQNEAQ (reference sequence). DNA for the CDR3: TGTGCCAGCAGCTTAGCGGCGGACGCAGATACGCAGTATTTT. Translating gives CASSLAADADTQYF.

This clone was recorded a few times. The chain uses TRBV29-1 and TRBJ2-7; the D is unclear. CDR1 is SQVTM and CDR2 is ANQGSEA in the germline V gene. Trimming removed 2 bases at V and 5 bases at J, with 7 bases between. The CDR3 covers 11 residues. CDR3 bases: TGCAGCGTTGAAACTGGAAACGAGCAGTACTTC. This codes for CSVETGNEQYF.

The genes are TRBV18 and TRBJ1-2; no clear D gene. The V and J ends lost 3 bases and 3 bases respectively, with 23 bases between them. The CDR3 is 18 residues long. Germline CDR1 and CDR2: KGHSH and LQKENI. The CDR3 protein is CASSPSAPGPSPDYGYTF. The CDR3 coding sequence is TGTGCCAGCTCACCCTCGGCGCCTGGACCGTCTCCGGACTATGGCTACACCTTC.

The J gene is TRBJ1-4, the V gene TRBV6-5, with a possible D match to TRBD1 (6 bases). CDR3 length: 14 amino acids. Trimming pared 5 bases from V and 4 bases from J, leaving 11 bases between. Per germline, CDR1 MNHEY and CDR2 SVGAGI. The CDR3 nucleotides read TGTGCCAGCAGTAACAGGGTCGGTAATGAAAAACTGTTTTTT. This encodes CASSNRVGNEKLFF.

This chain links TRBV6-5 with TRBJ1-5, with unresolved D. This CDR3 comprises 14 residues. Trimming took 4 bases from V and 0 from J, leaving 7 bases between them. Per the germline V gene, CDR1 is MNHEY and CDR2 is SVGAGI. CDR3 loop: CASSFGGSNQPQHF. The CDR3 nucleotides are TGTGCCAGCAGTTTTGGCGGTAGCAATCAGCCCCAGCATTTT.

The chain combines TRBV7-3 with TRBJ2-5; possible D gene TRBD1, 6 bases. CDR1 and CDR2 (germline): SGHTA, FQGTGA. Trimming stripped 1 base from V and 4 bases from J, with 10 bases between. The CDR3 is 14 residues long. CDR3 in DNA: TGTGCCAGCAGCTTAAACAGGGCCTCAGAGACCCAGTACTTC. It specifies CASSLNRASETQYF.

J is TRBJ1-1 and V is TRBV19; weak D call: TRBD1 (5 bases). Germline V CDR1 and CDR2: LNHDA, SQIVND (reference sequence). The CDR3 contains 15 residues. Trimming pared 0 bases from V and 2 bases from J, leaving 10 bases between. The chain's CDR3 is CASSIEAGLNTEAFF. The CDR3 region has the DNA TGTGCCAGTAGTATAGAGGCAGGGCTCAACACTGAAGCTTTCTTT.

Points on this clone: The DNA is left out, because the CDR3 cannot be placed on it with certainty; the CDR3 is given as TCRdb lists it. The chain carries TRBV10-3 and TRBJ1-1. The CDR3 is 17 amino acids in total, end residues counted. CDR1 and CDR2 (germline): ENHRY, SYGVKD. CDR3: CAISEFGPGTPNTEAFF.

CDR3 in DNA: TGTGCCAGCAGTCGGTGGGTTTCGGGGAAAAACATTCAGTACTTC. It codes for CASSRWVSGKNIQYF. The chain joins TRBV6-2 or TRBV6-3 to TRBJ2-4, with a weak D call TRBD2 (5 bases). V lost 5 bases and J 4 bases, leaving 15 bases between the germline ends. Germline CDR1 is MNHEY and CDR2 is SVGEGT. This CDR3 is 15 amino acids long.